Sequencing of this T cell receptor beta chain was carried out in a study of OX40 agonist ivuxolimab in advanced cancers. On this clone: The antigen is not known.

Whole-study results and caveats: CD8+ T cells were the subset that, on average, had more expanded clones than CD4+.

J gave up 4 bases and V 4 bases, and 14 bases lay outside the gene matches. Germline loops: CDR1 MDHEN, CDR2 SYDVKM. CDR3 length: 18 amino acids. Here immunoSEQ multiplex PCR was the method, and the copy in TCRdb shows in-frame clones only, minus some. The sample has more than 35,000 clones; over 65% are singletons. The receptor's source is an adult with an advanced solid tumor such as melanoma, head and neck, liver or kidney cancer. The sequencing used CD4+ or CD8+ T cells sorted from blood, collected in a trial of the OX40 agonist ivuxolimab. The rearrangement uses TRBV28 and TRBJ2-3; 10 nucleotides align to TRBD2. The CDR3 DNA follows: TGTGCCAGCAGTTCGCCAACTTCGCTAGCGGGGGTTTCAGATACGCAGTATTTT. Translated: CASSSPTSLAGVSDTQYF.